These 3 T cell receptor beta chains were sequenced from one sample in a study of post-analysis software for immune sequencing data. The study's findings and limits: Controls showed lower frequencies than patients for roughly five TRBV segments, and TRBV5-6, TRBV5-1 and TRBV20-1 were among these.

These receptors' targets are unknown. The TCR beta cDNA libraries carried unique molecular identifiers. TCRdb used MiXCR to reprocess the PCR reads, holding one entry per CDR3 protein. The sample has a few hundred thousand distinct CDR3 sequences; 30% to 45% are singletons. The sequenced material came from blood. The receptors were sampled from a girl aged 10 to 17 with multiple sclerosis.

This clonotype was seen repeatedly, ten times or more. The DNA of the CDR3 is TGCGCCAGCAGCTCGACAGGGGTGGATGGCTACACCTTC. Amino acids: CASSSTGVDGYTF. The chain couples TRBV5-1 to TRBJ1-2; 8 bases match TRBD1. V dropped 3 bases and J dropped 6; count of bases not matched to a gene: 4. The CDR3 extends over 13 amino acids. Germline CDR1 is SGHRS and CDR2 is YFSETQ.

This clonotype has ten or more counts. The chain carries TRBV7-3 and TRBJ2-1; D remains ambiguous. The CDR3 has 15 amino acids. V was pared by 5 bases and J by 7 bases, with 18 bases between. In germline, CDR1 is SGHTA, CDR2 FQGTGA. As DNA, the CDR3 is TGTGCCAGCAGCCCGGCCTTGACTCAAAGGAATGAGCAGTTCTTC. As protein: CASSPALTQRNEQFF.

This clonotype was observed at least ten times. J is TRBJ2-3 and V is TRBV6-6; D remains ambiguous. Trimming stripped 0 bases from V and 5 bases from J, with 15 bases between. The germline V gene has CDR1 MNHNY and CDR2 SVGAGI (reference sequence). The CDR3 totals 16 residues. CDR3 loop: CASSYSPPRSLDTQYF. DNA of the CDR3: TGTGCCAGCAGTTACTCCCCACCCCGGAGCTTAGATACGCAGTATTTT.